These 3 T cell receptor beta chains share one sample of origin, sequenced in a study of OX40 agonist ivuxolimab in advanced cancers. Profiling relied on immunoSEQ multiplex PCR, and the TCRdb table lists in-frame clones only, not all of them. The table records approximately 100,000 clones, about 90% of them present only once. Sample: CD4+ or CD8+ T cells sorted from blood, taken in a trial of the OX40 agonist ivuxolimab. Source of these receptors: an adult with an advanced solid tumor such as melanoma, head and neck, liver or kidney cancer.

V is TRBV5-3 and J is TRBJ2-2, with 12 bases identical to TRBD1. TRBV5-3 is recorded as an ORF, its role being uncertain. The trim removed 5 bases at V and 7 bases at J, leaving 9 bases unmatched. The CDR3 has 16 residues. The CDR3 protein is CARSKPRDRGRGELFF. DNA of the CDR3: TGTGCCAGAAGTAAACCCCGGGACAGGGGGCGCGGGGAGCTGTTTTTT.

A few counts support this clone. V and J are TRBV7-9 and TRBJ2-2, with 12 nucleotides matching TRBD1. The CDR3 is 16 residues long. Losses at the gene ends were 6 bases for V and 6 bases for J; bases not matched to a gene: 8. Germline CDR1 is SEHNR and CDR2 is FQNEAQ (reference sequence). In DNA form, the CDR3 reads TGTGCCAGCAGGGGACTGGGGACAGGGGGCCCCGGGGAGCTGTTTTTT. Translating it yields CASRGLGTGGPGELFF.

This clone was observed a handful of times. V is TRBV10-1 and J is TRBJ2-7; possible D gene TRBD1, 5 bases. Germline assignment: CDR1 WNHNN and CDR2 SYGVQD (reference sequence). The CDR3 runs 13 residues. V was pared by 11 bases and J by 3 bases, with 17 bases between. CDR3 nucleotides: TGCGCCGGGGCGGCAGGTCGACTCTACGAGCAGTACTTC. Translated, it gives CAGAAGRLYEQYF.